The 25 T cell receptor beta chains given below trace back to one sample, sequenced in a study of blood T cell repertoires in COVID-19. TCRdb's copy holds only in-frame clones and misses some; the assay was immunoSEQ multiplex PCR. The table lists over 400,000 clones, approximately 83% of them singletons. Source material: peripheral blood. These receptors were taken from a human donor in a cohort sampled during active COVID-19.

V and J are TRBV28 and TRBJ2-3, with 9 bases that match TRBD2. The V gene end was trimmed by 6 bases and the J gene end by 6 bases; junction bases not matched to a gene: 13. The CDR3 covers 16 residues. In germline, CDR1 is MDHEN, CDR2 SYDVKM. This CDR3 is CASSYSGSRGMDTQYF. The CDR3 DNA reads TGTGCCAGCAGCTATAGCGGGAGCCGAGGAATGGATACGCAGTATTTT.

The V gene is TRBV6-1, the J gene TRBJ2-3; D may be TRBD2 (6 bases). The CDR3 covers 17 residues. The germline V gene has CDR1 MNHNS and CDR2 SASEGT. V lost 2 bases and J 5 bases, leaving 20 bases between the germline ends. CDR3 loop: CASSEIQVRSGEDTQYF. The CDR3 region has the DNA TGTGCCAGCAGTGAAATTCAAGTTCGCTCGGGGGAAGATACGCAGTATTTT.

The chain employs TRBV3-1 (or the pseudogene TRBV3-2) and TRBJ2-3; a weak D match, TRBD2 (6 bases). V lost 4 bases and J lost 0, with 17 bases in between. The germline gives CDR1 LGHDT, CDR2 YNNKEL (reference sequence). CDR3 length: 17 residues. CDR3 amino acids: CASSPPTRKSSTDTQYF. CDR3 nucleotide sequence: TGTGCCAGCAGCCCCCCGACTAGAAAGTCTAGCACAGATACGCAGTATTTT.

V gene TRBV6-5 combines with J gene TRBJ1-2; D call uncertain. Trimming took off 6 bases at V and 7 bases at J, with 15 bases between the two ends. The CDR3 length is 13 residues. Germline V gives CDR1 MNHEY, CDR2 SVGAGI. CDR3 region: CASRTDGGFGYTF. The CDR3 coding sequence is TGTGCCAGCAGAACCGACGGAGGATTTGGCTACACCTTC.

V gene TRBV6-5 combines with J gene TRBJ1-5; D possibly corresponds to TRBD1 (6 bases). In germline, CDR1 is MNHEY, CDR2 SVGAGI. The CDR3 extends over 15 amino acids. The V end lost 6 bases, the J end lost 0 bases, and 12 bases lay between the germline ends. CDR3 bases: TGTGCCAGCAGAATAGGGGGATATAGCAATCAGCCCCAGCATTTT. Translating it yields CASRIGGYSNQPQHF.

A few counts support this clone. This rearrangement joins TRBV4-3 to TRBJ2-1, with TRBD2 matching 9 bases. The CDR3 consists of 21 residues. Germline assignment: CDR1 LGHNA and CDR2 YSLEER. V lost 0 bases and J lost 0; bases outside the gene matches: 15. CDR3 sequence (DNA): TGCGCCAGCAGCCAAGAAAGAAAAGGAATGGCGGGAGGGAGCTCCTACAATGAGCAGTTCTTC. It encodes CASSQERKGMAGGSSYNEQFF.

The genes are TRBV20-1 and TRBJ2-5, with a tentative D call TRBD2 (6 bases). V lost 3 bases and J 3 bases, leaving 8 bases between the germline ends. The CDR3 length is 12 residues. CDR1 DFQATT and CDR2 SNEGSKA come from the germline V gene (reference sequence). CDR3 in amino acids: CSASRGKETQYF. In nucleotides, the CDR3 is TGCAGTGCTAGTCGGGGGAAAGAGACCCAGTACTTC.

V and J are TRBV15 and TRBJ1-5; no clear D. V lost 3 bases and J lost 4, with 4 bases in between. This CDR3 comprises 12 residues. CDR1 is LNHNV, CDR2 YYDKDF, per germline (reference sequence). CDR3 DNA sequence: TGTGCCACCAGCAGCAGTAATCAGCCCCAGCATTTT. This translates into CATSSSNQPQHF.

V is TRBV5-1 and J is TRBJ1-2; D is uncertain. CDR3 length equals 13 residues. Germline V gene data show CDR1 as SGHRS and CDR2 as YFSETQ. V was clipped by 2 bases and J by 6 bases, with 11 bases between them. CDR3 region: CASSFRDGDGYTF. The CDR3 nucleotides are TGCGCCAGCAGCTTCCGGGATGGGGATGGCTACACCTTC.

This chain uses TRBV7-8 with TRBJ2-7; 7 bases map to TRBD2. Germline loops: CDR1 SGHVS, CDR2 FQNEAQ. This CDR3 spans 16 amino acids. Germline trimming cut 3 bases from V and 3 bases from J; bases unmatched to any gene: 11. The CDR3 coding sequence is TGTGCCAGCAGCTTGCCGGGCCAGCGGGGCTTCTACGAGCAGTACTTC. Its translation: CASSLPGQRGFYEQYF.

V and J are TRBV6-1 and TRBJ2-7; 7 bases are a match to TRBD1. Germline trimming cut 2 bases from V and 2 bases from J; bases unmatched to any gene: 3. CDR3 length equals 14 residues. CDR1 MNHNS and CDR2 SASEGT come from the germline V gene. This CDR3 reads CASSELQGTYEQYF. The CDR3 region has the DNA TGTGCCAGCAGTGAATTACAGGGGACCTACGAGCAGTACTTC.

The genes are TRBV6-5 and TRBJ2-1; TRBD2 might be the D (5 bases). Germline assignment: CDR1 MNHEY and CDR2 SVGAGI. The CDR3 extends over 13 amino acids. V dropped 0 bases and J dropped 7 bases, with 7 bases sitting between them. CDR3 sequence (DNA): TGTGCCAGCAGTTACTCGACGGGGAATGAGCAGTTCTTC. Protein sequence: CASSYSTGNEQFF.

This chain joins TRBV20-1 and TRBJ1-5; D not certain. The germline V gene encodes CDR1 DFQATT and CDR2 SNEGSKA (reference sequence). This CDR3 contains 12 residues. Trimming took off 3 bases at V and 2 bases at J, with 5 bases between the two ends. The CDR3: CSASAGNQPQHF. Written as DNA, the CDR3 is TGCAGTGCTAGTGCGGGCAATCAGCCCCAGCATTTT.

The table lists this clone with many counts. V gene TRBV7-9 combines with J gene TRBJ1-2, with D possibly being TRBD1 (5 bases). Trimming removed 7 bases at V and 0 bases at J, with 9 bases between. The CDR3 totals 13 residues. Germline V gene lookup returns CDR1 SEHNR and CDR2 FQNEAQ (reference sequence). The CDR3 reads CASTLTANYGYTF. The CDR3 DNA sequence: TGTGCCAGCACCTTGACAGCTAACTATGGCTACACCTTC.

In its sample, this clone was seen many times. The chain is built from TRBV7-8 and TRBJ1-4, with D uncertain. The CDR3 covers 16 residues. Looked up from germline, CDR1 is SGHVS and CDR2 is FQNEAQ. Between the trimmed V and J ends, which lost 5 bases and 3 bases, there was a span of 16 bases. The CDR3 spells CASSPNRAEPNEKLFF. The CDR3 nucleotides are TGTGCCAGCAGCCCCAACAGAGCAGAGCCTAATGAAAAACTGTTTTTT.

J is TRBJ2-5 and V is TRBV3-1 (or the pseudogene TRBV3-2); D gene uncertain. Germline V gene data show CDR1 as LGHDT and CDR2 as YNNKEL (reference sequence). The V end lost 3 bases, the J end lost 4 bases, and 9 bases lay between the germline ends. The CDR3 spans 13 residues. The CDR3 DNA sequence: TGTGCCAGCAGCCAGGCCGCCAGAGAGACCCAGTACTTC. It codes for CASSQAARETQYF.

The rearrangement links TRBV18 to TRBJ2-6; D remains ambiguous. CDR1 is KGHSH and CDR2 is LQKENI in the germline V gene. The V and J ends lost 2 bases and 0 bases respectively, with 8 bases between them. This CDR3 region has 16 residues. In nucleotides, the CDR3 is TGTGCCAGCTCACCAACGCAGAACTCTGGGGCCAACGTCCTGACTTTC. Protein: CASSPTQNSGANVLTF.

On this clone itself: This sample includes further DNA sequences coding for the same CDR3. The CDR3, as DNA: TGTGCCAGTAGTACCGACAGGGGGTATCAGCCCCAGCATTTT. Translating gives CASSTDRGYQPQHF. The V call is TRBV19, the J call TRBJ1-5; 9 nucleotides match TRBD1. This CDR3 is built from 14 residues. V lost 4 bases to trimming and J lost 5 bases; unmatched junction nucleotides: 3. Germline CDR1 is LNHDA and CDR2 is SQIVND (reference sequence).

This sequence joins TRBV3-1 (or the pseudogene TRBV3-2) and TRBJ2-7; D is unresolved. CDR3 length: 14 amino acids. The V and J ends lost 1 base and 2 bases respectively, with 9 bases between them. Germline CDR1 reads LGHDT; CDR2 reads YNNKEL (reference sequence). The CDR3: CASSQGAATYEQYF. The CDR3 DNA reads TGTGCCAGCAGCCAAGGCGCAGCGACCTACGAGCAGTACTTC.

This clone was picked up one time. CDR3 coding DNA: TGTGCCAGCAGGACTAGCGGGAGGGTGTGGGAGCAGTACTTC. Its translation is CASRTSGRVWEQYF. The V and J genes are TRBV27 and TRBJ2-7; TRBD2 matches at 14 bases. The CDR3 consists of 14 residues. Losses at the gene ends were 6 bases for V and 7 bases for J; bases not matched to a gene: 5. Per the germline V gene, CDR1 is MNHEY and CDR2 is SMNVEV (reference sequence).

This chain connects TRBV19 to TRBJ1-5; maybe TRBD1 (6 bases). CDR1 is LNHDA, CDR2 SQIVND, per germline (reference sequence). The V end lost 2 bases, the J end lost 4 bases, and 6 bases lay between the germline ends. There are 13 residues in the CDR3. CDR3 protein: CASSIRGNQPQHF. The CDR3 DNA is TGTGCCAGTAGTATAAGGGGGAATCAGCCCCAGCATTTT.

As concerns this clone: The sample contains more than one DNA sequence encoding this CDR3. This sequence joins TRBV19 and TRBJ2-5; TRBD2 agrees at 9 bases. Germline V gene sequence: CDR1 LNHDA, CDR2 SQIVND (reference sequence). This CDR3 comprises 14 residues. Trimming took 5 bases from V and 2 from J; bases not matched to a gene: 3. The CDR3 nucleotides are TGTGCCAGTAGTTTCCTAGCGGGGCAAGAGACCCAGTACTTC. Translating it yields CASSFLAGQETQYF.

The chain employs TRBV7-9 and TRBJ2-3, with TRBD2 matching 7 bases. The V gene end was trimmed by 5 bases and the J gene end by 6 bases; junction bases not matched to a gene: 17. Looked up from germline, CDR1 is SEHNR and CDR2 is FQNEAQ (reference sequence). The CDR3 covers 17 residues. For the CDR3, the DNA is TGTGCCAGCAGCCCTATCACTTTTGAGGGAGGGCCGGATACGCAGTATTTT. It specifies CASSPITFEGGPDTQYF.

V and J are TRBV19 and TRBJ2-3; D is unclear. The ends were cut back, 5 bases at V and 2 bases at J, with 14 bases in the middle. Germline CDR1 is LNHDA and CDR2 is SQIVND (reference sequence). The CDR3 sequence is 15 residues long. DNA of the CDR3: TGTGCCAGTAGTCGAACACCATTTCTCACAGATACGCAGTATTTT. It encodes CASSRTPFLTDTQYF.

The CDR3 reads CASSEERQGTYGYTF. The CDR3 DNA is TGTGCCAGCAGTGAAGAGCGACAGGGAACTTATGGCTACACCTTC. This sequence joins TRBV6-1 and TRBJ1-2, with 7 bases identical to TRBD1. This CDR3 has 15 amino acids. The germline gives CDR1 MNHNS, CDR2 SASEGT. The J segment lost 5 bases and the V segment lost 1 base, leaving 7 bases of the junction unmatched.